This TCR beta chain originates from a study of early T cells in non-severe SARS-CoV-2 infection. Molecules of cDNA were individually given unique molecular identifiers that were attached to them. From the 5' RACE reads, TCRdb called clonotypes with MiXCR, one entry per CDR3 protein. The table shows tens of thousands of distinct CDR3 sequences, with roughly 9.2% occurring only once. This clonotype was seen repeatedly, ten times or more. This CDR3 has 15 residues. Germline V gene lookup returns CDR1 KGHSH and CDR2 LQKENI. V trimming: 3 bases; J trimming: 8 bases; junction bases outside the gene matches: 12.

Sequenced material: whole blood. The chain carries TRBV18 and TRBJ1-1; 7 bases agree with TRBD1. This TCR came from an adult who was a healthcare worker with PCR-confirmed SARS-CoV-2 infection or an uninfected control (not recorded which). The CDR3 is CASSPYRGSYEEAFF. In DNA, the CDR3 is TGTGCCAGCTCACCCTACAGGGGTTCGTACGAGGAAGCTTTCTTT.